The T cell receptor beta chain under discussion was sequenced for a study of spatial heterogeneity in lung cancer. This clonotype was counted many times. TCRdb fed the 5' RACE reads into MiXCR, producing one record per CDR3 protein. The sample records some 36,000 distinct CDR3 sequences, roughly 8% being singletons. Specified time point: blood at routine non-recurrence follow-up after resection. The CDR3 consists of 15 residues. V was shortened by 0 bases and J by 1 base, with 9 bases between the two germline ends. CDR1 and CDR2 from the germline V gene are SGHVS and FNYEAQ. The J gene is TRBJ2-5, the V gene TRBV7-6, with D hard to call. This clonotype was sampled from a male donor with early-stage non-small cell lung cancer. This sample comprised PBMCs, obtained at follow-up. This CDR3 reads CASSLAIDFQETQYF. For the CDR3, the DNA is TGTGCCAGCAGCTTAGCTATAGACTTCCAAGAGACCCAGTACTTC. The entire variable domain, with the rest obtained from reference TRBV7-6 and TRBJ2-5, is as follows: GAGVSQSPRYKVTKRGQDVALRCDPISGHVSLYWYRQALGQGPEFLTYFNYEAQQDKSGLPNDRFSAERPEGSISTLTIQRTEQRDSAMYRCASSLAIDFQETQYFGPGTRLLVL.